This TCR beta chain was obtained from a study of blood T cell repertoires in COVID-19. Whole-study context: Sources were T cells, B-cell-depleted T cells, or PBMCs; the material itself was cDNA or gDNA.

Germline CDR1 SEHNR, CDR2 FQNEAQ (reference sequence). The CDR3 totals 15 residues. J gave up 3 bases and V 5 bases, and 3 bases lay outside the gene matches. Patients in Seattle were enrolled during active infection, then followed longitudinally. In the study's own analysis: Reference gene primers were amplified, and this amplification served to estimate nucleated cell counts. Repertoires were generated with immunoSEQ multiplex PCR, while TCRdb's copy carries only in-frame clones and drops some. That table gives V, J and clone size, and the DNA gave D and trimming. The table lists roughly 180,000 clones, 80% to 90% of them singletons.

This sequence joins TRBV7-9 and TRBJ2-1, with TRBD2 identical over 11 bases. Sample: peripheral blood. The origin of this receptor is a woman in her forties or fifties with COVID-19, enrolled during active disease. The CDR3, as DNA: TGTGCCAGCAGCGTTACTAGCGGGGGCTACAATGAGCAGTTCTTC. This translates into CASSVTSGGYNEQFF.